This is a list of T cell receptor beta chains from one sample in a study of blood T cell repertoires in COVID-19. Measured with immunoSEQ multiplex PCR; TCRdb has only the in-frame clones, and not every one. The data contain about 400,000 clones, roughly 86% of them singletons. Input material: PBMCs or T cells enriched from blood (not recorded which). These TCRs come from a woman aged 30 to 39 who had recovered from COVID-19. Both conserved end residues are part of each CDR3. A D gene is named only where the DNA matches it firmly. Only some rows state a clone size, as once, few, many or a class for expanded clones.

j_call clone_size d_call v_call cdr3_nt cdr3_aa
TRBJ2-3 - - TRBV2 TGTGCCAGCAGTCGTCAGTCTGTCCTTAGCACAGATACGCAGTATTTT CASSRQSVLSTDTQYF
TRBJ1-2 - TRBD1 TRBV6-2/TRBV6-3 TGTGCCAGCAGTAGGACAGGACACTATGGCTACACCTTC CASSRTGHYGYTF
TRBJ2-1 few TRBD1 TRBV12-3/TRBV12-4 TGTGCCAGCAGTGGACAGGGCGGCGAGCAGTTCTTC CASSGQGGEQFF
TRBJ1-1 - - TRBV11-2 TGTGCCAGCAGCTTAGAGTATGTAGCTGAAGCTTTCTTT CASSLEYVAEAFF
TRBJ1-5 - TRBD1 TRBV6-2/TRBV6-3 TGTGCCAGCAGCCCGGAACAGGGGAATCAGCCCCAGCATTTT CASSPEQGNQPQHF
TRBJ1-5 - - TRBV30 TGTGCCTGGAGTGTACCAGGGAATCAGCCCCAGCATTTT CAWSVPGNQPQHF
TRBJ1-2 - - TRBV4-3 TGCGCCAGCAGCCAAGGTCTGGAGGGATCGTTCCTTTATGGCTACACCTTC CASSQGLEGSFLYGYTF
TRBJ1-1 - - TRBV4-1 TGCGCCAGCAGCCACAGGGCGGACACTGAAGCTTTCTTT CASSHRADTEAFF
TRBJ1-5 - - TRBV19 TGTGCCAGTAGTCCGGGGAATAGCAATCAGCCCCAGCATTTT CASSPGNSNQPQHF
TRBJ2-3 - TRBD1 TRBV27 TGTGCCAGCAGTCCCCGGGACAGAGGTTCTGGTACGCAGTATTTT CASSPRDRGSGTQYF
TRBJ2-7 - - TRBV6-2/TRBV6-3 TGTGCCAGCAGTTATCCAGGGGCCGAGCAGTACTTC CASSYPGAEQYF
TRBJ1-2 once - TRBV12-3/TRBV12-4 TGTGCCAGCAGTAGCGGACAGATCTATGGCTACACCTTC CASSSGQIYGYTF
TRBJ1-6 - - TRBV28 TGTGCCAGCAGAATTGGGGAGGAATCTTCACCCCTCCACTTT CASRIGEESSPLHF
TRBJ1-3 - TRBD1 TRBV7-6 TGTGCCAGCACCCCAGGGGGGACAGCCTCTGGAAACACCATATATTTT CASTPGGTASGNTIYF